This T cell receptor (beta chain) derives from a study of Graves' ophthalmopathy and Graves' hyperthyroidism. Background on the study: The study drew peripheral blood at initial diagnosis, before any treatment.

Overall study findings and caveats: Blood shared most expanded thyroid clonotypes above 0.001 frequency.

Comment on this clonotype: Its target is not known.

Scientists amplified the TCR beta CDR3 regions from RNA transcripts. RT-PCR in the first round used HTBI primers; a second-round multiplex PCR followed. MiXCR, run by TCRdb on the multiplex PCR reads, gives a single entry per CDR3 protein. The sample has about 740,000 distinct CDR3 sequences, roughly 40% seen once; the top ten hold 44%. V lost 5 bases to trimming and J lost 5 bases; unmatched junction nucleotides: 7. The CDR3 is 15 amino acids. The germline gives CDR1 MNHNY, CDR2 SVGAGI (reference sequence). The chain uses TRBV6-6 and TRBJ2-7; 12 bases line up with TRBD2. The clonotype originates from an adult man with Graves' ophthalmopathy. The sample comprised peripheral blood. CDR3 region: CASSASGRVLHEQYF. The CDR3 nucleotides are TGTGCCAGCAGTGCTAGCGGGAGGGTCCTTCACGAGCAGTACTTC.